These 20 T cell receptor beta chains share one sample of origin, sequenced in a study of graft-versus-host responses after intestinal transplantation. Libraries were prepared by immunoSEQ multiplex PCR; TCRdb keeps only in-frame clonotypes and omits some of them. The sample lists over 85,000 clones, roughly 89% seen once, with more than 0.15% in the top ten. These receptors' targets are unknown. The material sequenced was unstimulated CD4+ T cells sorted from spleen or lymph node cells, taken before transplant. The source is a human donor who was the organ donor for an intestinal transplant.

The chain joins TRBV11-1 to TRBJ2-1; TRBD1 is a possible D gene (6 bases). CDR3 size: 15 residues. V was trimmed by 8 bases and J by 2 bases, leaving 16 bases between them. In germline, CDR1 is SGHAT, CDR2 FQDESV (reference sequence). This CDR3 reads CASRRQGHTYNEQFF. The CDR3, as DNA: TGTGCCAGCCGACGGCAGGGGCACACCTACAATGAGCAGTTCTTC.

The chain links TRBV9 to TRBJ1-2, with TRBD1 identical over 9 bases. V was pared by 3 bases and J by 8 bases, with 11 bases of the junction left unmatched. CDR1 and CDR2 (germline): SGDLS, YYNGEE. The CDR3 length is 15 residues. The CDR3 sequence: CASSAAGQGLGGYTF. CDR3 coding DNA: TGTGCCAGCAGCGCGGCGGGACAGGGACTTGGAGGCTACACCTTC.

To note about this clone: Other nucleotide sequences in the sample specify the same CDR3. The J gene is TRBJ1-1, the V gene TRBV7-9, with 7 bases fitting TRBD1. This CDR3 comprises 13 residues. With 5 bases clipped from V and 5 bases from J, the junction kept 5 bases outside the gene matches. CDR1 SEHNR and CDR2 FQNEAQ come from the germline V gene (reference sequence). The CDR3 DNA reads TGTGCCAGCAGCCGACAGGGAGTGACTGAAGCTTTCTTT. As protein: CASSRQGVTEAFF. Based on the CDR3 plus reference TRBV7-9 and TRBJ1-1, the full variable domain is DTGVSQNPRHKITKRGQNVTFRCDPISEHNRLYWYRQTLGQGPEFLTYFQNEAQLEKSRLLSDRFSAERPKGSFSTLEIQRTEQGDSAMYLCASSRQGVTEAFFGQGTRLTVV.

The sample holds one count of this clone. CDR3 in DNA: TGTGCCAGCCTCCCCGGGGGGATGTTCACAGATACGCAGTATTTT. It encodes CASLPGGMFTDTQYF. The genes are TRBV28 and TRBJ2-3, with 7 bases that match TRBD2. Germline CDR1 reads MDHEN; CDR2 reads SYDVKM. V was clipped by 8 bases and J by 2 bases; unmatched bases: 10. There are 15 residues in the CDR3.

The rearrangement uses TRBV29-1 and TRBJ1-2; D is undetermined. The CDR3 runs 11 residues. Germline V gene data show CDR1 as SQVTM and CDR2 as ANQGSEA. Trimming took 4 bases from V and 7 from J, leaving 10 bases between them. The CDR3 loop reads CSVGVYGGYTF. For the CDR3, the DNA is TGCAGCGTTGGAGTGTACGGTGGCTACACCTTC.

This chain connects TRBV18 to TRBJ2-7; D unresolved. Trimming removed 3 bases at V and 3 bases at J, with 9 bases between. Germline CDR1 is KGHSH and CDR2 is LQKENI. The CDR3 has 13 residues. The CDR3: CASSPGTNYEQYF. DNA for the CDR3: TGTGCCAGCTCACCCGGTACCAACTACGAGCAGTACTTC.

CDR3 region: CASSLTGANTEAFF. CDR3 coding DNA: TGTGCCAGCAGCTTAACAGGGGCGAACACTGAAGCTTTCTTT. The rearrangement uses TRBV7-6 and TRBJ1-1; TRBD1 matches 7 bases. V gave up 2 bases and J gave up 1 base; unmatched junction bases: 1. CDR3 size: 14 residues. Germline CDR1 and CDR2: SGHVS and FNYEAQ.

The table lists this clone with a count of one. This chain joins TRBV7-3 and TRBJ1-2; TRBD1 is a possible D gene (6 bases). The V end was cut by 4 bases, the J end by 8 bases, with 23 bases between. From germline, CDR1 is SGHTA and CDR2 FQGTGA. The CDR3 is 16 amino acids. CDR3 sequence: CASSSDPARGGGGYTF. The CDR3 nucleotides are TGTGCCAGCAGCTCAGACCCAGCCCGGGGGGGCGGGGGCTACACCTTC.

The rearrangement links TRBV4-2 to TRBJ2-7; 7 bases fit TRBD2. Unmatched junction bases numbered 15, after V lost 4 bases and J lost 3 bases. The CDR3 is 17 residues long. Germline V CDR1 and CDR2: LGHNA, YNFKEQ. The CDR3 sequence is CASSRAKEWRGNYEQYF. The CDR3 DNA reads as TGTGCCAGCAGCCGCGCCAAGGAATGGCGGGGGAACTACGAGCAGTACTTC.

This chain connects TRBV29-1 to TRBJ1-2; 9 bases fit TRBD1. Germline CDR1 and CDR2: SQVTM and ANQGSEA. There are 13 residues in the CDR3. V gave up 6 bases and J gave up 4 bases; unmatched junction bases: 6. The CDR3 here is CSVWGQGRYGYTF. In DNA form, the CDR3 reads TGCAGCGTGTGGGGACAGGGACGCTATGGCTACACCTTC.

CDR3: CASSGGDRSGNQPQHF. The CDR3 DNA follows: TGTGCCAGTAGTGGGGGGGACAGGTCCGGCAATCAGCCCCAGCATTTT. The chain combines TRBV19 with TRBJ1-5, with TRBD1 matching over 8 bases. The CDR3 consists of 16 residues. Looked up from germline, CDR1 is LNHDA and CDR2 is SQIVND (reference sequence). Trimming removed 5 bases from V and 2 bases from J; junction bases left unmatched: 8.

The J gene is TRBJ1-6, the V gene TRBV27; tentatively, D is TRBD1 (5 bases). V lost 0 bases to trimming and J lost 1 base, with 7 bases between them. Per germline, CDR1 MNHEY and CDR2 SMNVEV (reference sequence). The CDR3 totals 16 residues. CDR3 nucleotides: TGTGCCAGCAGTTTATCCCCAGGGTCCTATAATTCACCCCTCCACTTT. It translates to CASSLSPGSYNSPLHF.

The chain couples TRBV19 to TRBJ2-1; D not resolved. The germline V gene has CDR1 LNHDA and CDR2 SQIVND (reference sequence). V lost 5 bases and J lost 1, with 6 bases in between. This CDR3 spans 13 amino acids. The CDR3 reads CASSSFSYNEQFF. CDR3 nucleotide sequence: TGTGCCAGTAGTTCGTTTTCCTACAATGAGCAGTTCTTC.

This clone was detected once. The V call is TRBV19, the J call TRBJ1-1; D may be TRBD1 (6 bases). This CDR3 is 15 amino acids long. Trimming pared 7 bases from V and 4 bases from J, leaving 19 bases between. Germline V gene lookup returns CDR1 LNHDA and CDR2 SQIVND (reference sequence). The CDR3 protein is CASIAQTGIGTEAFF. Written as DNA, the CDR3 is TGTGCCAGTATAGCCCAGACAGGTATCGGCACTGAAGCTTTCTTT.

To note about this clone: One end of the junction varies from germline; a read error may be responsible. The chain couples TRBV7-7 to TRBJ2-7; weak D call: TRBD2 (7 bases). The CDR3 runs 13 residues. CDR1 and CDR2 (germline): SSHAT, FNYEAQ (reference sequence). The CDR3 region is CASSQKGGGEQYF. CDR3 in DNA: TGTGCTAGCAGCCAGAAGGGAGGGGGCGAGCAGTACTTC. Full variable domain (remainder filled in from reference TRBV7-7 and TRBJ2-7): GAGVSQSPRYKVTKRGQDVTLRCDPISSHATLYWYQQALGQGPEFLTYFNYEAQPDKSGLPSDRFSAERPEGSISTLTIQRTEQRDSAMYRCASSQKGGGEQYFGPGTRLTVT.

J is TRBJ2-5 and V is TRBV18; TRBD2 aligns across 8 bases. The CDR3 covers 13 residues. Germline V gene sequence: CDR1 KGHSH, CDR2 LQKENI. Trimming removed 5 bases from V and 5 bases from J; junction bases left unmatched: 4. CDR3 sequence reads: CASSVSGGETQYF. For the CDR3, the DNA is TGTGCCAGCTCAGTAAGCGGGGGTGAGACCCAGTACTTC.

This chain connects TRBV19 to TRBJ2-3; D is unresolved. This CDR3 is 12 amino acids long. From germline, CDR1 is LNHDA and CDR2 SQIVND (reference sequence). Trimming stripped 1 base from V and 6 bases from J, with 5 bases between. The CDR3 DNA reads TGTGCCAGTAGTATAGTCGGGGATACGCAGTATTTT. Translating gives CASSIVGDTQYF.

The V and J genes are TRBV6-4 and TRBJ2-7, with 9 bases matching TRBD2. Germline values: CDR1 MRHNA, CDR2 SNTAGT. CDR3 length equals 18 residues. Trimming at V came to 2 bases and at J to 1 base, leaving 12 bases not matched to a gene. CDR3 in amino acids: CASSDGSFIAGASYEQYF. The CDR3 DNA is TGTGCCAGCAGTGACGGAAGCTTCATAGCGGGGGCTTCCTACGAGCAGTACTTC.

The chain couples TRBV19 to TRBJ1-2; no firm D call. The germline V gene encodes CDR1 LNHDA and CDR2 SQIVND (reference sequence). The CDR3 sequence is 14 residues long. V was pared by 1 base and J by 2 bases, with 8 bases between. CDR3 bases: TGTGCCAGTAGTATAGGAGGCGTCAACTATGGCTACACCTTC. Translating it yields CASSIGGVNYGYTF.

V usage is TRBV5-6 and J usage is TRBJ2-3, with a tentative D call TRBD2 (6 bases). Germline V gene sequence: CDR1 SGHDT, CDR2 YYEEEE. Deletions cut 2 bases from V and 2 bases from J, with 15 bases between. The CDR3 is 16 amino acids. The CDR3: CASSFSGGGFTDTQYF. The DNA for the CDR3 is TGTGCCAGCAGCTTTAGCGGTGGGGGATTCACAGATACGCAGTATTTT.